The 21 T cell receptor beta chains listed next were all sequenced from one sample in a study of cytotoxic CD8 clonotypes in ibrutinib-treated CLL. Assay: immunoSEQ multiplex PCR; the TCRdb copy retains only in-frame clones and omits some. The top ten clones hold about 8% of a sample with approximately 70,000 clones, over 75% of them seen once. The input for sequencing was PBMCs, taken at disease progression, from a patient treated with ibrutinib. Receptor source: a human donor with chronic lymphocytic leukemia.

J is TRBJ2-7 and V is TRBV27, with D maybe TRBD2 (5 bases). V lost 6 bases and J 6 bases, leaving 12 bases between the germline ends. This CDR3 has 12 residues. Germline-derived CDR1 and CDR2 are MNHEY and SMNVEV (reference sequence). In DNA form, the CDR3 reads TGTGCCAGCAGCCCTACGGGGATCGAGCAGTACTTC. Its translation: CASSPTGIEQYF.

The CDR3 DNA sequence: TGCGCCAGCAGCCTCCAGTACAATGAGCAGTTCTTC. Its protein is CASSLQYNEQFF. J is TRBJ2-1 and V is TRBV4-1; no clear D gene. Germline assignment: CDR1 MGHRA and CDR2 YSYEKL. The CDR3 is made up of 12 amino acids. Trimming took 4 bases from V and 4 from J, leaving 5 bases between them.

The genes are TRBV5-6 and TRBJ1-2; D gene unclear. V lost 6 bases, J lost 2 bases, and 11 bases lay in between. This CDR3 region has 13 residues. From germline, CDR1 is SGHDT and CDR2 YYEEEE. CDR3 amino acids: CASIHHQNYGYTF. The CDR3 DNA sequence: TGTGCCAGCATCCACCATCAAAACTATGGCTACACCTTC. Based on the CDR3 plus reference TRBV5-6 and TRBJ1-2, the full variable domain is DAGVTQSPTHLIKTRGQQVTLRCSPKSGHDTVSWYQQALGQGPQFIFQYYEEEERQRGNFPDRFSGHQFPNYSSELNVNALLLGDSALYLCASIHHQNYGYTFGSGTRLTVV.

The V and J genes are TRBV25-1 and TRBJ1-2, with unresolved D. Germline values: CDR1 MGHDK, CDR2 SYGVNS. The CDR3 totals 11 residues. The V gene lost 4 bases and the J gene lost 5 bases, with 5 bases spanning the gap. This CDR3 reads CASSAGYGYTF. The DNA of the CDR3 is TGTGCCAGCAGTGCTGGATATGGCTACACCTTC.

The chain uses TRBV10-3 and TRBJ2-7; D is perhaps TRBD1 (6 bases). The CDR3 runs 13 residues. Per germline, CDR1 ENHRY and CDR2 SYGVKD. V was shortened by 6 bases and J by 0 bases, with 9 bases between the two germline ends. CDR3 sequence: CAIRAGDSYEQYF. Written as DNA, the CDR3 is TGTGCCATCAGGGCAGGGGACTCCTACGAGCAGTACTTC.

V is TRBV6-5 and J is TRBJ1-5, with D perhaps TRBD1 (6 bases). The length of the CDR3 is 15 residues. The V end lost 2 bases, the J end lost 6 bases, and 14 bases lay between the germline ends. Germline V CDR1 and CDR2: MNHEY, SVGAGI. Here the CDR3 DNA reads TGTGCCAGCAGTTACGCTTACAGGGTTACTCAGCCCCAGCATTTT. Its protein product is CASSYAYRVTQPQHF.

This clone turned up a few times. The chain joins TRBV30 to TRBJ1-4; D call uncertain. Germline assignment: CDR1 GTSNPN and CDR2 SVGIG (reference sequence). V was pared by 3 bases and J by 13 bases, with 12 bases between. This CDR3 is built from 11 residues. DNA for the CDR3: TGTGCCTGGAGCATCGGGGTTATACTGTTTTTT. Residues: CAWSIGVILFF.

This chain joins TRBV2 and TRBJ2-7; tentative D call: TRBD2 (5 bases). The CDR3 runs 11 residues. From germline, CDR1 is SNHLY and CDR2 FYNNEI. The V and J ends lost 6 bases and 3 bases respectively, with 6 bases between them. The chain's CDR3 is CASSSGYEQYF. The CDR3 nucleotides are TGTGCCAGCAGCAGCGGCTACGAGCAGTACTTC.

This clone was picked up one time. This chain links TRBV11-2 with TRBJ2-1; 9 nucleotides match TRBD2. CDR1 is SGHAT and CDR2 is FQNNGV in the germline V gene. Losses at the gene ends were 3 bases for V and 10 bases for J; bases not matched to a gene: 10. The CDR3 is made up of 15 amino acids. CDR3 sequence reads: CASSFLSAGGQEQFF. CDR3 DNA sequence: TGTGCCAGCAGCTTTCTCTCGGCGGGAGGGCAAGAGCAGTTCTTC.

This clone was found once. The chain couples TRBV7-8 to TRBJ1-6; D is unresolved. CDR3 length equals 14 residues. The germline V gene has CDR1 SGHVS and CDR2 FQNEAQ. The V gene lost 1 base and the J gene lost 6 bases, with 7 bases spanning the gap. The CDR3 nucleotides are TGTGCCAGCAGCTTAGTACCAATTAATTCACCCCTCCACTTT. It specifies CASSLVPINSPLHF.

The gene calls are TRBV28 and TRBJ2-2; TRBD2 aligns across 14 bases. V lost 5 bases, J lost 6 bases, and 29 bases stayed unmatched. The CDR3 sequence is 24 residues long. CDR1 and CDR2 (germline): MDHEN, SYDVKM. CDR3 protein: CASSPVRRGVTLWGLAGDSGELFF. CDR3 sequence (DNA): TGTGCCAGCAGTCCCGTTCGGAGAGGGGTAACATTGTGGGGACTAGCGGGGGATTCCGGGGAGCTGTTTTTT.

This chain uses TRBV5-8 with TRBJ1-1; D remains ambiguous. V dropped 4 bases and J dropped 9 bases, with 16 bases sitting between them. Germline values: CDR1 SGHTS, CDR2 YDEGEE. The CDR3 length is 13 residues. CDR3 in DNA: TGTGCCAGCAGCCCCGCCATGGACCGAAAAGCTTTCTTT. Its protein is CASSPAMDRKAFF.

In its sample, this clone was seen once. V gene TRBV10-3 combines with J gene TRBJ2-2; TRBD1 agrees at 8 bases. Looked up from germline, CDR1 is ENHRY and CDR2 is SYGVKD. The CDR3 totals 17 residues. The V segment lost 2 bases and the J segment 6 bases; nucleotides outside the gene matches: 11. CDR3 residues: CAISENRGELGAGELFF. Here the CDR3 DNA reads TGTGCCATCAGTGAGAACAGGGGGGAATTAGGGGCCGGGGAGCTGTTTTTT.

About this clone itself: Other DNA sequences in this specimen translate into the identical CDR3. The genes are TRBV6-1 and TRBJ1-4; no firm D call. This CDR3 contains 11 residues. Trimming shortened V by 6 bases and J by 4 bases, and 3 bases separated the two germline ends. CDR1 is MNHNS, CDR2 SASEGT, per germline. The CDR3 bases are TGTGCCAGCAGAGGTAATGAAAAACTGTTTTTT. This encodes CASRGNEKLFF.

The chain has TRBV5-1 and TRBJ1-1; D is unclear. Trimming cost V 2 bases and J 11 bases, with 13 bases left between them. The CDR3 covers 12 residues. Germline CDR1 is SGHRS and CDR2 is YFSETQ. Here the CDR3 reads CASSLWEGEAFF. In DNA form, the CDR3 reads TGCGCCAGCAGCTTATGGGAGGGTGAGGCTTTCTTT.

The chain couples TRBV18 to TRBJ1-1, with D tentatively TRBD1 (6 bases). The germline CDR1 and CDR2 sequences are KGHSH and LQKENI. V was pared by 5 bases and J by 6 bases, with 10 bases between. This CDR3 spans 12 amino acids. The CDR3 loop reads CASSKDSSEAFF. The CDR3 DNA reads TGTGCCAGCTCAAAGGACAGCTCTGAAGCTTTCTTT.

The chain recombines TRBV15 with TRBJ2-1; TRBD2 aligns across 12 bases. CDR3 length: 15 amino acids. Losses at the gene ends were 2 bases for V and 10 bases for J; bases not matched to a gene: 6. CDR1 and CDR2 from the germline V gene are LNHNV and YYDKDF (reference sequence). CDR3 in DNA: TGTGCCACCAGCAGACGGACTAGCGGGATGGACGAGCAGTTCTTC. It is translated as CATSRRTSGMDEQFF.

The rearrangement uses TRBV6-5 and TRBJ1-1; D is undetermined. The CDR3 runs 15 residues. Trimming cost V 0 bases and J 1 base, with 9 bases left between them. In germline, CDR1 is MNHEY, CDR2 SVGAGI. CDR3 loop: CASSYSALSNTEAFF. In nucleotides, the CDR3 is TGTGCCAGCAGTTACTCGGCACTATCGAACACTGAAGCTTTCTTT.

The V call is TRBV29-1, the J call TRBJ2-1; 11 positions agree with TRBD2. V lost 1 base and J lost 8; bases outside the gene matches: 13. Germline V gene lookup returns CDR1 SQVTM and CDR2 ANQGSEA. The CDR3 sequence is 17 residues long. The chain's CDR3 is CSVEVTSGSLVGHEQFF. As DNA, the CDR3 is TGCAGCGTTGAAGTAACTAGCGGGAGTTTAGTAGGCCATGAGCAGTTCTTC.

This clone came up once. The rearrangement joins TRBV5-1 to TRBJ1-1; D is perhaps TRBD1 (6 bases). The CDR3 consists of 14 residues. Trimming shortened V by 2 bases and J by 0 bases, and 8 bases separated the two germline ends. Germline CDR1 reads SGHRS; CDR2 reads YFSETQ. Here the CDR3 reads CASSFRGLNTEAFF. The CDR3 DNA sequence: TGCGCCAGCAGCTTCAGGGGTTTGAACACTGAAGCTTTCTTT.

V usage is TRBV27 and J usage is TRBJ2-7; tentative D call: TRBD2 (6 bases). Trimming cost V 1 base and J 5 bases, with 15 bases left between them. CDR3 size: 15 residues. CDR1 MNHEY and CDR2 SMNVEV come from the germline V gene (reference sequence). The CDR3 sequence: CASSLFFGAGNEQYF. In nucleotides, the CDR3 is TGTGCCAGCAGTTTATTTTTTGGGGCGGGAAACGAGCAGTACTTC.